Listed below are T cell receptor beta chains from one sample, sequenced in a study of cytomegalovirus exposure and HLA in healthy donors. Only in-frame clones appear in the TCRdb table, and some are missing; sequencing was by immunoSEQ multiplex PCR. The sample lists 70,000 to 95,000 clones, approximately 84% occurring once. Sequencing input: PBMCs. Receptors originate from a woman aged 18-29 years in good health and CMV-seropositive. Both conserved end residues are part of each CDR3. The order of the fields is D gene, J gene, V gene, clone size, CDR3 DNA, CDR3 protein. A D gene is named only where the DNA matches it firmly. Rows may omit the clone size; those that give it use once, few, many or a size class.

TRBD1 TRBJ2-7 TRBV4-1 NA TGCGCCAGCAGCCCGAGGGACAGAGACTACGAGCAGTACTTC CASSPRDRDYEQYF
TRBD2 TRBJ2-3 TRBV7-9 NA TGTGCCAGCAGCTACTTAGCGGGGGGCGGCACAGATACGCAGTATTTT CASSYLAGGGTDTQYF
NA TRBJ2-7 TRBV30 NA TGTGCCTGGAGTGTTGCATCGAGCCTCTCCTACGAGCAGTACTTC CAWSVASSLSYEQYF
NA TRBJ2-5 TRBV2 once TGTGCCAGCAGGACGACAGACCAAGAGACCCAGTACTTC CASRTTDQETQYF
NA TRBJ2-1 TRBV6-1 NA TGTGCCAGCAGTAAGGGGGACGTCAATGAGCAGTTCTTC CASSKGDVNEQFF
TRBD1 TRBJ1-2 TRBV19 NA TGTGCCAGTAGAGACAGGGGGCTTCATGGCTACACCTTC CASRDRGLHGYTF
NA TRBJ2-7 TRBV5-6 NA TGTGCCAGCAGCTTGGCCTGGGCAGGGATGGCCTACGAGCAGTACTTC CASSLAWAGMAYEQYF
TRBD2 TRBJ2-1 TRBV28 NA TGTGCCAGCAGTCGCGAAAAGGGACTAGCGGGAGGGGTGGATGAGCAGTTCTTC CASSREKGLAGGVDEQFF
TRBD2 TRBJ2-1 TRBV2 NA TGTGCCACCGCACCAATAACAGCGGGACTACTTATTTACAATGAGCAGTTCTTC CATAPITAGLLIYNEQFF
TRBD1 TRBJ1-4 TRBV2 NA TGTGCCAGCAGAGCGGGACAGGGGAACGAAAAACTGTTTTTT CASRAGQGNEKLFF
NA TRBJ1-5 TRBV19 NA TGTGCCAGTAGCGGACTAGGGGATGGTCAGCCCCAGCATTTT CASSGLGDGQPQHF
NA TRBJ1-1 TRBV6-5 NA TGTGCCAGCGAGGGGCAGGGGCGACACACTGAAGCTTTCTTT CASEGQGRHTEAFF
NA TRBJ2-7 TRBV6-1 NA TGTGCCAGCAGTGCTCCGGGACTTTCCTACGAGCAGTACTTC CASSAPGLSYEQYF
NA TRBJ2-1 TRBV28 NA TGTGCCAGCAGTTTAGCGGCAGCCGATGAGCAGTTCTTC CASSLAAADEQFF
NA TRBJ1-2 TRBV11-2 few TGTGCCAGCAGCCCGGGGTTACAACGTGGCTACACCTTC CASSPGLQRGYTF
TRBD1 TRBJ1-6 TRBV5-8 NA TGTGCCAGCAGCGGTCTCGGGACAGCCAGATCACCCCTCCACTTT CASSGLGTARSPLHF
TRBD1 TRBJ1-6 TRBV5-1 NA TGCGCCAGCAGCCTTTGGACAGGGGGCGATTCACCCCTCCACTTT CASSLWTGGDSPLHF
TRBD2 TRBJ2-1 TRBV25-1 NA TGTGCCAGCAGTGAATATATACGGGGGGATTCGGACAATGAGCAGTTCTTC CASSEYIRGDSDNEQFF
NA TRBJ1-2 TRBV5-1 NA TGCGCCAGCAGCTTGGGTGTCGGGGGGTATGGCTACACCTTC CASSLGVGGYGYTF
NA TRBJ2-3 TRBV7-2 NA TGTGCCAGCAGCGGGGCTAGGACAGATACGCAGTATTTT CASSGARTDTQYF
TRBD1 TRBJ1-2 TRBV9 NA TGTGCCAGCAGCAGGACAGGGCGCGGTGGCTACACCTTC CASSRTGRGGYTF
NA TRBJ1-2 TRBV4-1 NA TGCGCCAGCAGCCACCCCCAAGGCAGGAGGAGGGATGGCTACACCTTC CASSHPQGRRRDGYTF
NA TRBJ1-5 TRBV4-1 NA TGCGCCAGCAGCCGACTAATCTGGCATCAGCCCCAGCATTTT CASSRLIWHQPQHF
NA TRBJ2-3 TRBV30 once TGTGCCTGGACAGGGGGGACAGATACGCAGTATTTT CAWTGGTDTQYF
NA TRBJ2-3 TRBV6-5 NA TGTGCCAGCAGTAACGCTGGGGCCGGCACAGATACGCAGTATTTT CASSNAGAGTDTQYF
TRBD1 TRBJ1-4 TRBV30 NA TGTGCCTGGAATCCCCAGGGGGGTGAAAAACTGTTTTTT CAWNPQGGEKLFF
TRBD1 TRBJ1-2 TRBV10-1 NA TGCGCCAGCAGCTCCGGGACAGGGGAGGGCTACACCTTC CASSSGTGEGYTF
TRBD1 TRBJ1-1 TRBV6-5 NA TGTGCCACAACAAGACAGGGACCTCACACTGAAGCTTTCTTT CATTRQGPHTEAFF
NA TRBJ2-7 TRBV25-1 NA TGTGCCAGCAGTTCAGGGAAGACCTACGAGCAGTACTTC CASSSGKTYEQYF
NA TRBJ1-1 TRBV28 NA TGTGCCAGCAGTTTTATCGGGGGGAACACTGAAGCTTTCTTT CASSFIGGNTEAFF
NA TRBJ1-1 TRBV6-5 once TGTGCCAGCAGTCAAACGGGGGACACTGAAGCTTTCTTT CASSQTGDTEAFF
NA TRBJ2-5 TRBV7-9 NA TGTGCCAGCAGCCCCCCGGGCAGGGAAGAGACCCAGTACTTC CASSPPGREETQYF
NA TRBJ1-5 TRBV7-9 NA TGTGCCAGCAGCTTAGACACCAATCAGCCCCAGCATTTT CASSLDTNQPQHF
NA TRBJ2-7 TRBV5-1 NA TGCGCCAGCAGCTCCCGGGACTCTCCCTACGAGCAGTACTTC CASSSRDSPYEQYF
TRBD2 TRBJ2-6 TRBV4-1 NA TGCGCCAGCAAAAGTTGGGAGGGGCCTGGGGCCAACGTCCTGACTTTC CASKSWEGPGANVLTF
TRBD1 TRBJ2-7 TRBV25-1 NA TGTGCCAGCAGTGCTGGGACAGGGCCACCCTACGAGCAGTACTTC CASSAGTGPPYEQYF
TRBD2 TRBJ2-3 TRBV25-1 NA TGTGCCAGCAGTCGGACTAGCGGAAGCACAGATACGCAGTATTTT CASSRTSGSTDTQYF
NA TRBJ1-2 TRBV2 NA TGTGCCAGCAGCACTCAGGGGAGTTTCTATGGCTACACCTTC CASSTQGSFYGYTF
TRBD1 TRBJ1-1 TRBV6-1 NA TGTGCCAGCAGTAAAGGCCGGGACAGTGACGCTGAAGCTTTCTTT CASSKGRDSDAEAFF
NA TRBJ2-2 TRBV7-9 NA TGTGCCAGTCTTTGGACAGCGAACACCGGGGAGCTGTTTTTT CASLWTANTGELFF
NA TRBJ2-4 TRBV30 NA TGTGCCTGGAGTTCCAGCGTCAACATTCAGTACTTC CAWSSSVNIQYF
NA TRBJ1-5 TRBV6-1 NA TGTGCCAGCAGTGAATTTGGACAGACTTATAGCAATCAGCCCCAGCATTTT CASSEFGQTYSNQPQHF
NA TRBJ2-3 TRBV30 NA TGTGCCTGGAGTGTAGGTCTAGGAAGCACAGATACGCAGTATTTT CAWSVGLGSTDTQYF
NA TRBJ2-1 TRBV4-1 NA TGCGCCAGCAGCCAGGAGACTAGTGGCGGGTACAATGAGCAGTTCTTC CASSQETSGGYNEQFF
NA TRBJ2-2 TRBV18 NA TGTGCCAGCTCACCAGCCGGTTCATCCGGGGAGCTGTTTTTT CASSPAGSSGELFF
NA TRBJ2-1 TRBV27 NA TGTGCCAGCAGACCGCGAGGCTCCTACAATGAGCAGTTCTTC CASRPRGSYNEQFF
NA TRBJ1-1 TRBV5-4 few TGTGCCAGCAGGCCTCGGGGGTTTGAGAACACTGAAGCTTTCTTT CASRPRGFENTEAFF
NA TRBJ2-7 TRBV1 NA NA CTSSQDLGWAGGTYEQYF
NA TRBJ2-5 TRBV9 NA TGTGCCAGCAGCGTAATCGGCGGGATGGAGACCCAGTACTTC CASSVIGGMETQYF
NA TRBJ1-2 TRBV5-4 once TGTGCCAGCAGCTTGGGACAGAACTATGGCTACACCTTC CASSLGQNYGYTF
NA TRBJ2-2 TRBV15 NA TGTGCCACCAGCAGAGATTCAGGGGCGCTTAACGGGGAGCTGTTTTTT CATSRDSGALNGELFF
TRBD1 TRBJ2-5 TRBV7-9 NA TGTGCCAGCAGCGAGACAGGGGGGATGAGAGAGACCCAGTACTTC CASSETGGMRETQYF
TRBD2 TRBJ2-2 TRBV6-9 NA TGTGCCAGCAGTCTCCGCCCCCCGACTAGCGGGGTTAACACCGGGGAGCTGTTTTTT CASSLRPPTSGVNTGELFF
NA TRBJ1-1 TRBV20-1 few TGCAGTGCTCTAAAGGAGACTGAAGCTTTCTTT CSALKETEAFF
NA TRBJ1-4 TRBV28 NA TGTGCCAGCAGTCCGCCGACAGGTGGGCGGGAAAAACTGTTTTTT CASSPPTGGREKLFF
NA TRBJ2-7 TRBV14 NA TGTGCCAGCAGCCAAGATTTTATCGGACTGGGCGGTTTAGTCTACGAGCAGTACTTC CASSQDFIGLGGLVYEQYF